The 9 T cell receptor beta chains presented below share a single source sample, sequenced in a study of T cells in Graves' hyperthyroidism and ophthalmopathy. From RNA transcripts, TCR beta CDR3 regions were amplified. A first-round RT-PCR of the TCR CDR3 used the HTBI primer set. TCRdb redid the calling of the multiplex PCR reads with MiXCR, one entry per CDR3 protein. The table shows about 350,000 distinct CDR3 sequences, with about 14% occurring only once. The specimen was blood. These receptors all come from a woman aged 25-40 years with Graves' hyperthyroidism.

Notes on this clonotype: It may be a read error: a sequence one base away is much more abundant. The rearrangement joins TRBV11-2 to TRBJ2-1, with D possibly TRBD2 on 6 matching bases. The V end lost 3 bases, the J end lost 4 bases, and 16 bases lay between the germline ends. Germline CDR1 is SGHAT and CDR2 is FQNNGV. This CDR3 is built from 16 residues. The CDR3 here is CASSFLTTGVYNEQFF. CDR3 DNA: TGTGCCAGCAGCTTTCTCACCACGGGAGTTTACAATGAGCAGTTCTTC. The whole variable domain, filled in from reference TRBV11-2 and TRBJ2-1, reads EAGVAQSPRYKIIEKRQSVAFWCNPISGHATLYWYQQILGQGPKLLIQFQNNGVVDDSQLPKDRFSAERLKGVDSTLKIQPAKLEDSAVYLCASSFLTTGVYNEQFFGPGTRLTVL.

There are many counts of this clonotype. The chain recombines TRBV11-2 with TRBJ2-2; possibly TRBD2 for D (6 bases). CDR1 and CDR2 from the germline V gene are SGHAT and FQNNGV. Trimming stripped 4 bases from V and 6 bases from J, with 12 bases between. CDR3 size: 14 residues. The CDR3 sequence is CASSWAREAGELFF. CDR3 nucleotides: TGTGCCAGCAGCTGGGCCAGGGAGGCCGGGGAGCTGTTTTTT.

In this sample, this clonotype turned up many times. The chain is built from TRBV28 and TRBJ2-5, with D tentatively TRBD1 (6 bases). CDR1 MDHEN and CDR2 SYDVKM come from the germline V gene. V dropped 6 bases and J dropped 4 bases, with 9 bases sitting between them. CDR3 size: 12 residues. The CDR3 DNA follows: TGTGCCAGCAGCCAGGGGTCAGAGACCCAGTACTTC. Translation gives CASSQGSETQYF.

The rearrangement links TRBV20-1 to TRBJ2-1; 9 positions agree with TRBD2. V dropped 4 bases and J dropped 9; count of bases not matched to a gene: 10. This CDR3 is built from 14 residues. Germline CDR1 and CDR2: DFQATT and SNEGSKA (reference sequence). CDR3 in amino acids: CSATGTSRTGEQFF. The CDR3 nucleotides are TGCAGTGCTACGGGGACTAGCCGCACGGGTGAGCAGTTCTTC.

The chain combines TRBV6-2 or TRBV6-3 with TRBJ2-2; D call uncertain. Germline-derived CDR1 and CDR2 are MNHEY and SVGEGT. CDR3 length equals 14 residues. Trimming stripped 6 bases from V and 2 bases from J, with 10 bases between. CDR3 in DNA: TGTGCCAGCAGCTCCCGACAAAACACCGGGGAGCTGTTTTTT. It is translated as CASSSRQNTGELFF.

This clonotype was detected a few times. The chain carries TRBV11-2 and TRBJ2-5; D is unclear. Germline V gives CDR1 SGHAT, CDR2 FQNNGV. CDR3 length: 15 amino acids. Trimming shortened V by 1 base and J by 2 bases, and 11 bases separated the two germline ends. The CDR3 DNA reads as TGTGCCAGCAGCTTAGGACCGATATTACAAGAGACCCAGTACTTC. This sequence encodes CASSLGPILQETQYF.

CDR3 sequence: CASSQVGGFGGEQFF. The CDR3 region has the DNA TGCGCCAGCAGCCAAGTGGGAGGGTTTGGGGGTGAGCAGTTCTTC. This chain connects TRBV4-3 to TRBJ2-1; 7 bases agree with TRBD2. The CDR3 covers 15 residues. Germline loops: CDR1 LGHNA, CDR2 YSLEER. Trimming took 1 base from V and 9 from J; bases not matched to a gene: 9.

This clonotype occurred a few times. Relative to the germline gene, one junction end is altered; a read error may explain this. This CDR3 reads CAASSRGPSYEQYF. As DNA, the CDR3 is TGTGCCGCCAGCTCCCGCGGTCCTTCCTACGAGCAGTACTTC. The chain links TRBV15 to TRBJ2-7; D not resolved. The CDR3 is 14 amino acids. Germline V gives CDR1 LNHNV, CDR2 YYDKDF (reference sequence).

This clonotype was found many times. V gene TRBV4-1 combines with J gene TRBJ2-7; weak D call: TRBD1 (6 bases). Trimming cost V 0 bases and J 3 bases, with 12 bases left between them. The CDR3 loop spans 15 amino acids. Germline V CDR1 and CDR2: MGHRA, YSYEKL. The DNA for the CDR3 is TGCGCCAGCAGCCAAGATAGGGCAGGGGACTACGAGCAGTACTTC. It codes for CASSQDRAGDYEQYF.